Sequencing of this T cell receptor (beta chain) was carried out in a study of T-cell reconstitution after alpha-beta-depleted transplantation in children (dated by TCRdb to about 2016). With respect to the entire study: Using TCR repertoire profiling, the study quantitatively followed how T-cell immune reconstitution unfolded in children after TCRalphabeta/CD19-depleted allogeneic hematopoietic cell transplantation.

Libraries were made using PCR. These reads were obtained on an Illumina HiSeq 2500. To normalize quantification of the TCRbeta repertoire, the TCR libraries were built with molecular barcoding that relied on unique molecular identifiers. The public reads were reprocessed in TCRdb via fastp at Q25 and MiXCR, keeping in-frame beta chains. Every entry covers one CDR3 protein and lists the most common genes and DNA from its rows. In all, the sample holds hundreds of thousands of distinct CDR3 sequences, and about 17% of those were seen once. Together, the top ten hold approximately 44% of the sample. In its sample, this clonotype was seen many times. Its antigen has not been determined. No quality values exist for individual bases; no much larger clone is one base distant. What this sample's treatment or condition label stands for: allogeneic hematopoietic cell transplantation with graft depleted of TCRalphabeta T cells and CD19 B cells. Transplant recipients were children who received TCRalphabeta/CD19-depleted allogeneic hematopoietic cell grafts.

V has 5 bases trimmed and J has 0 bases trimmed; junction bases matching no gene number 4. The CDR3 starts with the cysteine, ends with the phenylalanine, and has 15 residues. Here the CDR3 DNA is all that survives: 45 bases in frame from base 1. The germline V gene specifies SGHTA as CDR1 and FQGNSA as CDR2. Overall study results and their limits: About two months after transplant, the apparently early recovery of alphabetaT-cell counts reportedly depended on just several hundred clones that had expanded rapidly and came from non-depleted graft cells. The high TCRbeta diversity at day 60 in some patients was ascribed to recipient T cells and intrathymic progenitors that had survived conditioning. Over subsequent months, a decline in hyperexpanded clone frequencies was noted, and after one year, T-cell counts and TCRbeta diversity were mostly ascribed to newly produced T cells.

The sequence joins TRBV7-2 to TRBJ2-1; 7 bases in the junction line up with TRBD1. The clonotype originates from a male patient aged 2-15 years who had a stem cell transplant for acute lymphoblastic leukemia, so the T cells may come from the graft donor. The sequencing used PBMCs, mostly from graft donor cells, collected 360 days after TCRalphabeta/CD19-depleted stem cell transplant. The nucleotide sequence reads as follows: TGTGCCAGCAGCCTCGACAGGGACTCCTACAATGAGCAGTTCTTC. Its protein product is CASSLDRDSYNEQFF.